This T cell receptor (beta chain) was retrieved from a study of vaccination effects on CD4 cells after COVID-19. Sequenced by immunoSEQ multiplex PCR; TCRdb stores in-frame clones only, minus some. The profile covers tens of thousands of clones, with approximately 80% appearing a single time and roughly 2.2% taken by the ten largest. The CDR3 totals 13 residues. V lost 2 bases and J 0 bases, leaving 3 bases between the germline ends. Germline V gene data show CDR1 as KGHSH and CDR2 as LQKENI. CD4+ T cells were isolated after less than 13 days of culture. Each participant was administered two doses of either the BNT162b2 or the mRNA-1273 vaccine. Days 3 and 7 were when half the medium was replaced with IL-2 medium. A note on this clone: Its target is not known.

General study findings and limits: Marked clonal contraction of infection- and vaccine-induced clones was seen late after vaccination.

The TCR comes from a human donor who received a COVID-19 vaccine. The rearrangement joins TRBV18 to TRBJ2-3, with D hard to call. The source material was CD4+ T cells from PBMCs cultured without peptide, sampled after COVID-19 vaccination. CDR3 in DNA: TGTGCCAGCTCACCATCTAGCACAGATACGCAGTATTTT. Encoded protein: CASSPSSTDTQYF. The full variable domain, rest sourced from reference TRBV18 and TRBJ2-3, is NAGVMQNPRHLVRRRGQEARLRCSPMKGHSHVYWYRQLPEEGLKFMVYLQKENIIDESGMPKERFSAEFPKEGPSILRIQQVVRGDSAAYFCASSPSSTDTQYFGPGTRLTVL.